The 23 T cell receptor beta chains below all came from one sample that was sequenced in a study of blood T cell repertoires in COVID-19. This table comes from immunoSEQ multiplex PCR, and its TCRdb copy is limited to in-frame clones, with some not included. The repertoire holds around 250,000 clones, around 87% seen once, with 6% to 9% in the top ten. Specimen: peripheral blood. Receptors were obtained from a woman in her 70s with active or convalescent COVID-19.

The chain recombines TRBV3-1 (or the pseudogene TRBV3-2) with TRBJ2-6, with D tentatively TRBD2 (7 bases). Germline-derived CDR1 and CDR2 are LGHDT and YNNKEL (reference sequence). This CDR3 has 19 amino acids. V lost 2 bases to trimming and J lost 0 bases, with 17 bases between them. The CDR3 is CASSQYAGAGSSGANVLTF. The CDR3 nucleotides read TGTGCCAGCAGCCAATACGCGGGGGCGGGGAGCTCTGGGGCCAACGTCCTGACTTTC.

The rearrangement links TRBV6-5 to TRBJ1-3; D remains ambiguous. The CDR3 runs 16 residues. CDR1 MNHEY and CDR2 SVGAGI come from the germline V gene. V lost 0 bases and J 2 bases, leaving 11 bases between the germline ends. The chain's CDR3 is CASSYSRGQAGNTIYF. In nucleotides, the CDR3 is TGTGCCAGCAGTTACTCGAGAGGGCAAGCTGGAAACACCATATATTTT.

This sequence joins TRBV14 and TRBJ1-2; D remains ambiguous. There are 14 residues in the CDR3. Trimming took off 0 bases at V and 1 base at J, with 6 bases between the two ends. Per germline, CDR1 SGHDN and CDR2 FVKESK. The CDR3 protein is CASSQDTVNYGYTF. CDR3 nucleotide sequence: TGTGCCAGCAGCCAAGACACGGTTAACTATGGCTACACCTTC.

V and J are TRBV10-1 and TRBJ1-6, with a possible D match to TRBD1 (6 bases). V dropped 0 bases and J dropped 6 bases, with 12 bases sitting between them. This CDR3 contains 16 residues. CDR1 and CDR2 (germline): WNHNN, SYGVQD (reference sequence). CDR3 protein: CASSESIQGINSPLHF. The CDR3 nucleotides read TGCGCCAGCAGTGAGTCGATCCAGGGGATTAATTCACCCCTCCACTTT.

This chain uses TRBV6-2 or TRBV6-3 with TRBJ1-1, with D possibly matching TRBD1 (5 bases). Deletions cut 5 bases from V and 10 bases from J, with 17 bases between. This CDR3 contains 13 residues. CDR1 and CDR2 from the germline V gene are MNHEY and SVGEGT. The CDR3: CASSDDSFYTAFF. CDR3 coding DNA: TGTGCCAGCAGTGACGACAGTTTCTATACAGCTTTCTTT.

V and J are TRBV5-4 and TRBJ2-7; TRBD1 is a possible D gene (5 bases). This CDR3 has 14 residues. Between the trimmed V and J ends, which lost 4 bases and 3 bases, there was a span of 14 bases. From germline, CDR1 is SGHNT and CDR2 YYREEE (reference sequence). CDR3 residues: CASSLTLQGYEQYF. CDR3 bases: TGTGCCAGCAGCCTGACCCTCCAGGGCTACGAGCAGTACTTC.

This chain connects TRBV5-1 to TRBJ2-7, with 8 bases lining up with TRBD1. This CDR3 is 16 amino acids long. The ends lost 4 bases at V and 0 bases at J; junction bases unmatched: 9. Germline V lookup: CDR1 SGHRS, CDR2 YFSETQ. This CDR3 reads CASSLGTGQISYEQYF. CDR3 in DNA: TGCGCCAGCAGCCTGGGGACAGGACAGATCTCCTACGAGCAGTACTTC.

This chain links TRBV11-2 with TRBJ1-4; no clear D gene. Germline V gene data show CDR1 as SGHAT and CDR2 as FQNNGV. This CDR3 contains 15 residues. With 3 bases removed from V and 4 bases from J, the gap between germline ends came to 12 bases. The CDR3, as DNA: TGTGCCAGCAGCTTTTCAGACGGAGTTAATGAAAAACTGTTTTTT. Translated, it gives CASSFSDGVNEKLFF. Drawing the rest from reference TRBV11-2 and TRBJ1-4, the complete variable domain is EAGVAQSPRYKIIEKRQSVAFWCNPISGHATLYWYQQILGQGPKLLIQFQNNGVVDDSQLPKDRFSAERLKGVDSTLKIQPAKLEDSAVYLCASSFSDGVNEKLFFGSGTQLSVL.

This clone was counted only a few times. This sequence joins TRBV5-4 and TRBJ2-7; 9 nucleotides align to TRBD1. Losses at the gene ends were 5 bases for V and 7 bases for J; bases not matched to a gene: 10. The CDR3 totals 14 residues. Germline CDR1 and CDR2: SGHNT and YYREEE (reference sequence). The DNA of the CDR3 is TGTGCCAGCAGGCGTGGGGACAGGGAAGGAGAGCAGTACTTC. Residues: CASRRGDREGEQYF.

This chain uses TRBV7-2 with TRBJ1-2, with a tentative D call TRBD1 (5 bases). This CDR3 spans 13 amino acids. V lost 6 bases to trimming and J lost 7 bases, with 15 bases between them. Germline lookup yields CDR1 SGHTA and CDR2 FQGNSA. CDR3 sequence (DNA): TGTGCCAGCAGGAAACAGGAGCAGACTGGCTACACCTTC. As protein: CASRKQEQTGYTF.

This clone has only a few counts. DNA for the CDR3: TGTGCCAGCAGCCAGTCGTCGACAGGTGAAGCTTTCTTT. This encodes CASSQSSTGEAFF. V usage is TRBV11-3 and J usage is TRBJ1-1, with a possible D match to TRBD1 (6 bases). Trimming stripped 5 bases from V and 7 bases from J, with 14 bases between. The CDR3 covers 13 residues. Per the germline V gene, CDR1 is SGHNT and CDR2 is YENEEA. Variable domain in full (rest from reference TRBV11-3 and TRBJ1-1): EAGVVQSPRYKIIEKKQPVAFWCNPISGHNTLYWYLQNLGQGPELLIRYENEEAVDDSQLPKDRFSAERLKGVDSTLKIQPAELGDSAVYLCASSQSSTGEAFFGQGTRLTVV.

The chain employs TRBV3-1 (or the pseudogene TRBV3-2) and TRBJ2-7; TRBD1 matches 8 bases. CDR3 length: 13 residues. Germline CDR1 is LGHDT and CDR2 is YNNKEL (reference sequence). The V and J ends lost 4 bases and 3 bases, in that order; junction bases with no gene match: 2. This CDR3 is CASSPTGGYEQYF. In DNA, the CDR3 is TGTGCCAGCAGCCCCACAGGGGGCTACGAGCAGTACTTC.

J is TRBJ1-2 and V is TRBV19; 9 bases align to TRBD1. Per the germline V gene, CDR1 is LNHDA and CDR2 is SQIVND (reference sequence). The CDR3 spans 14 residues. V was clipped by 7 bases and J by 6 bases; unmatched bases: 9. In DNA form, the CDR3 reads TGTGCCAGTAATCTGGGACAGGGTTGGAATGGCTACACCTTC. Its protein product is CASNLGQGWNGYTF.

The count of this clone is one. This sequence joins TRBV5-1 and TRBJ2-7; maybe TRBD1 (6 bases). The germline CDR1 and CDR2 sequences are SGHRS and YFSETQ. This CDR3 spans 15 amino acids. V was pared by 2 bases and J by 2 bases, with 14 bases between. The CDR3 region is CASSLDPQGTYEQYF. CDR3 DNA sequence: TGCGCCAGCAGCTTAGACCCACAGGGTACCTACGAGCAGTACTTC.

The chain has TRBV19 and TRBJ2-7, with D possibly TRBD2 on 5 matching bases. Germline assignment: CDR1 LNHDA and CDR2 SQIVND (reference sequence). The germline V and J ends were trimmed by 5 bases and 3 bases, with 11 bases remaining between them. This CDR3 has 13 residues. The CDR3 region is CASSAIRGYEQYF. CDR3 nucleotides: TGTGCCAGTAGTGCGATCCGGGGCTACGAGCAGTACTTC.

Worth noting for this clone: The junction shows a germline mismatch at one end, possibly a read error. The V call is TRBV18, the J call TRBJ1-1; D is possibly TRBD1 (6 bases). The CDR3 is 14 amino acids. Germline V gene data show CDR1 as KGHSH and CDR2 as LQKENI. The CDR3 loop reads CASSPRQDNTEAFF. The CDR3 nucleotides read TGTGCCAGCTCGCCACGACAGGATAACACTGAAGCTTTCTTT.

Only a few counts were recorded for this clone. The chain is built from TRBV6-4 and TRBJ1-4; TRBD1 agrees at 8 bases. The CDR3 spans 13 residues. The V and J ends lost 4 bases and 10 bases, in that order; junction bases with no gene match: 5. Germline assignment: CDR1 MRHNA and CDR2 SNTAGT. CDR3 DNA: TGTGCCAGCAGTGCAGGGGGCGCGGGAAAACTGTTTTTT. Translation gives CASSAGGAGKLFF.

The CDR3 is CASSQDLQGWSGQYF. For the CDR3, the DNA is TGCGCCAGCAGCCAAGATCTGCAGGGGTGGAGCGGGCAGTACTTC. The chain employs TRBV4-1 and TRBJ2-7, with D possibly TRBD1 on 6 matching bases. Germline V gives CDR1 MGHRA, CDR2 YSYEKL. The CDR3 is made up of 15 amino acids. Deletions cut 0 bases from V and 9 bases from J, with 18 bases between.

CDR3 bases: TGTGCCAGTAGTATATTAGCGGGGGCAACCGGGGAGCTGTTTTTT. Translation gives CASSILAGATGELFF. The chain is built from TRBV19 and TRBJ2-2; 9 bases line up with TRBD2. The V gene's germline CDR1 is LNHDA and CDR2 SQIVND (reference sequence). The CDR3 has 15 residues. V shed 2 bases, J shed 5 bases, and the junction held 3 bases outside the gene matches. Full variable domain (outside the CDR3, taken from reference TRBV19 and TRBJ2-2): DGGITQSPKYLFRKEGQNVTLSCEQNLNHDAMYWYRQDPGQGLRLIYYSQIVNDFQKGDIAEGYSVSREKKESFPLTVTSAQKNPTAFYLCASSILAGATGELFFGEGSRLTVL.

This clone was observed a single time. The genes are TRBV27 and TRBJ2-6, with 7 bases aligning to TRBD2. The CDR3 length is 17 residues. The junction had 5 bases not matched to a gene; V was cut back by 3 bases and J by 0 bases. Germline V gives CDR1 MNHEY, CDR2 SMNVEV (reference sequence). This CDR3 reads CASSLGGMVSGANVLTF. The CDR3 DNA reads TGTGCCAGCAGTTTGGGAGGGATGGTCTCTGGGGCCAACGTCCTGACTTTC.

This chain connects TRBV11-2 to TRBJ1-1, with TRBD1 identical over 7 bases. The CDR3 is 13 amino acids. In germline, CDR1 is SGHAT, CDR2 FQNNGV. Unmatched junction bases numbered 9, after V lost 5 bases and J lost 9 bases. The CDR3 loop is CASSQEGQLKAFF. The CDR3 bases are TGTGCCAGCAGCCAAGAGGGACAGCTAAAAGCTTTCTTT.

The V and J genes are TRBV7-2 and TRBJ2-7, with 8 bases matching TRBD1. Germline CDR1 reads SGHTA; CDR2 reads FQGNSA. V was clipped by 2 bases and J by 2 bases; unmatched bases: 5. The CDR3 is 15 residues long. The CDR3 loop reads CASSLIQDRAYEQYF. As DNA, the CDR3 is TGTGCCAGCAGCTTAATTCAGGACAGGGCCTACGAGCAGTACTTC.

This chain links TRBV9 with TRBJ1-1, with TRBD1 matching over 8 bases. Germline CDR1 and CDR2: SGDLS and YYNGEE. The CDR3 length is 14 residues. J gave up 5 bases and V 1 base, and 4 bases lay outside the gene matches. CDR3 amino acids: CASSVSRGRTEAFF. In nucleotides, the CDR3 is TGTGCCAGCAGCGTAAGCAGGGGGCGAACTGAAGCTTTCTTT. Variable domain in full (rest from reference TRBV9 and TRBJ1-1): DSGVTQTPKHLITATGQRVTLRCSPRSGDLSVYWYQQSLDQGLQFLIQYYNGEERAKGNILERFSAQQFPDLHSELNLSSLELGDSALYFCASSVSRGRTEAFFGQGTRLTVV.